One sample yielded the 17 T cell receptor beta chains listed below, sequenced in a study of memory CD4+ T cells and cytomegalovirus serostatus (dated by TCRdb to the late 2010s). Library preparation employed the immunoSEQ multiplex PCR assay. TCRdb holds this immuneACCESS table with in-frame rearrangements only. Some clones are missing; in checked studies, unresolved V genes explain under half, and the rest has no known cause. Across this sample there are about 54,000 clones, with around three quarters seen only once. The ten biggest clones cover around 1.6% of the sample. Single viable CD3+CD4+CD8-CD45RO+ cells were sorted as memory CD4+ T cells on a FACSAria II. The sample was memory CD4+ T cells from blood. The receptors come from an adult in good health and CMV-seronegative.

The chain carries TRBV7-2 and TRBJ1-2, with a weak D call TRBD1 (6 bases). Trimming removed 7 bases at V and 8 bases at J, with 17 bases between. Per germline, CDR1 SGHTA and CDR2 FQGNSA. The CDR3 is 13 amino acids. This CDR3 is CASTQRQALGYTF. The CDR3 bases are TGTGCCAGCACCCAGAGACAGGCTTTGGGCTACACCTTC.

In this sample, this clone turned up a few times. The chain has TRBV28 and TRBJ1-6; D remains unclear. Germline V gene lookup returns CDR1 MDHEN and CDR2 SYDVKM. Deletions cut 5 bases from V and 7 bases from J, with 9 bases between. The CDR3 is 13 amino acids. CDR3 coding DNA: TGTGCCAGCAGTACCGATCAAAATTCACCCCTCCACTTT. Amino acid sequence: CASSTDQNSPLHF.

The rearrangement joins TRBV6-5 to TRBJ2-7, with D possibly being TRBD2 (5 bases). The CDR3 is 15 residues long. V lost 3 bases to trimming and J lost 5 bases, with 17 bases between them. Germline V gene lookup returns CDR1 MNHEY and CDR2 SVGAGI. CDR3 region: CASSYSRLLAHEQYF. CDR3 bases: TGTGCCAGCAGTTATTCCCGACTATTGGCTCACGAGCAGTACTTC.

The chain couples TRBV4-1 to TRBJ2-7, with 7 bases fitting TRBD1. Germline lookup yields CDR1 MGHRA and CDR2 YSYEKL. This CDR3 comprises 14 residues. V lost 6 bases, J lost 6 bases, and 11 bases stayed unmatched. The CDR3 coding sequence is TGCGCCAGCAGTTCCCCAGGGGGTTTTGGCGAGCAGTACTTC. Translated: CASSSPGGFGEQYF.

The rearrangement joins TRBV2 to TRBJ1-5; D gene unclear. Germline CDR1 is SNHLY and CDR2 is FYNNEI. The CDR3 is 16 residues long. V lost 0 bases to trimming and J lost 4 bases, with 13 bases between them. The chain's CDR3 is CASSEARGFTNQPQHF. For the CDR3, the DNA is TGTGCCAGCAGTGAAGCACGGGGTTTCACTAATCAGCCCCAGCATTTT.

This clone has a single count. V usage is TRBV7-9 and J usage is TRBJ1-2, with D uncertain. Trimming removed 3 bases from V and 3 bases from J, with 8 bases in between. Germline loops: CDR1 SEHNR, CDR2 FQNEAQ (reference sequence). This CDR3 is built from 13 residues. DNA for the CDR3: TGTGCCAGCAGCTTTCTGTCGGACTATGGCTACACCTTC. This codes for CASSFLSDYGYTF.

V is TRBV5-4 and J is TRBJ2-3, with 9 bases that match TRBD2. The CDR3 contains 17 residues. Germline V gene data show CDR1 as SGHNT and CDR2 as YYREEE (reference sequence). V was pared by 0 bases and J by 1 base, with 6 bases of the junction left unmatched. The CDR3 here is CASSLGWREGGTDTQYF. The DNA of the CDR3 is TGTGCCAGCAGCTTGGGGTGGCGGGAGGGCGGCACAGATACGCAGTATTTT. The full variable domain, its missing parts supplied by reference TRBV5-4 and TRBJ2-3, is ETGVTQSPTHLIKTRGQQVTLRCSSQSGHNTVSWYQQALGQGPQFIFQYYREEENGRGNFPPRFSGLQFPNYSSELNVNALELDDSALYLCASSLGWREGGTDTQYFGPGTRLTVL.

J is TRBJ1-2 and V is TRBV29-1; 12 nucleotides agree with TRBD1. Looked up from germline, CDR1 is SQVTM and CDR2 is ANQGSEA. This CDR3 region has 18 residues. Trimming removed 3 bases from V and 4 bases from J; junction bases left unmatched: 15. The CDR3 reads CSVEGMRDRGRRGYGYTF. CDR3 nucleotide sequence: TGCAGCGTTGAGGGCATGAGGGACAGGGGGCGCCGGGGCTATGGCTACACCTTC.

V and J are TRBV7-2 and TRBJ1-5; D remains unclear. The CDR3 is 12 amino acids. The V end was cut by 4 bases, the J end by 4 bases, with 5 bases between. The germline V gene has CDR1 SGHTA and CDR2 FQGNSA. The CDR3 DNA reads TGTGCCAGCAGCTACAGAAATCAGCCCCAGCATTTT. Protein: CASSYRNQPQHF.

In its sample, this clone was seen a few times. The chain combines TRBV20-1 with TRBJ2-1; D remains unclear. Germline-derived CDR1 and CDR2 are DFQATT and SNEGSKA (reference sequence). V dropped 3 bases and J dropped 15 bases, with 12 bases sitting between them. The length of the CDR3 is 10 residues. CDR3 sequence reads: CSASGWALFF. In DNA form, the CDR3 reads TGCAGTGCTAGTGGGTGGGCCCTGTTCTTC.

The genes are TRBV7-9 and TRBJ1-1; D is perhaps TRBD1 (6 bases). CDR1 is SEHNR, CDR2 FQNEAQ, per germline (reference sequence). This CDR3 is 14 amino acids long. Trimming stripped 5 bases from V and 8 bases from J, with 18 bases between. CDR3 DNA: TGTGCCAGCAGCCCAGATTTAACCGGGACAGAAGCTTTCTTT. The encoded protein is CASSPDLTGTEAFF.

The gene calls are TRBV5-1 and TRBJ1-1; D call uncertain. The CDR3 totals 13 residues. In germline, CDR1 is SGHRS, CDR2 YFSETQ. Trimming took off 2 bases at V and 7 bases at J, with 12 bases between the two ends. CDR3: CASSLRPSYEAFF. As DNA, the CDR3 is TGCGCCAGCAGCTTACGTCCCTCCTATGAAGCTTTCTTT.

This chain uses TRBV27 with TRBJ2-2; the D gene is possibly TRBD2 (5 bases). The ends were cut back, 4 bases at V and 3 bases at J, with 6 bases in the middle. The V gene's germline CDR1 is MNHEY and CDR2 SMNVEV (reference sequence). The CDR3 has 13 amino acids. The CDR3 region is CASSSGYTGELFF. The CDR3 DNA follows: TGTGCCAGCAGTTCGGGGTACACCGGGGAGCTGTTTTTT.

Concerning this clone: The same CDR3 also results from other DNA sequences found in this sample. The chain carries TRBV4-2 and TRBJ1-1, with D unclear. The germline gives CDR1 LGHNA, CDR2 YNFKEQ. Deletions cut 0 bases from V and 2 bases from J, with 7 bases between. The CDR3 covers 14 residues. As DNA, the CDR3 is TGTGCCAGCAGCCAAGATAGAGGAAACACTGAAGCTTTCTTT. Protein: CASSQDRGNTEAFF.

V is TRBV5-1 and J is TRBJ1-4; 10 nucleotides align to TRBD1. Germline CDR1 and CDR2: SGHRS and YFSETQ. The CDR3 contains 17 residues. V trimming: 4 bases; J trimming: 3 bases; junction bases outside the gene matches: 9. The CDR3 region is CASSVGQGSVANEKLFF. The CDR3 nucleotides are TGCGCCAGCAGCGTGGGACAGGGGAGCGTCGCTAATGAAAAACTGTTTTTT.

This clone was found once. The chain carries TRBV19 and TRBJ1-5; D is unclear. The V and J ends lost 8 bases and 0 bases respectively, with 11 bases between them. The germline gives CDR1 LNHDA, CDR2 SQIVND (reference sequence). This CDR3 contains 14 residues. CDR3 DNA: TGTGCCAGTGATGACAAAGCTAGCAATCAGCCCCAGCATTTT. Its protein is CASDDKASNQPQHF.

CDR3 coding DNA: TGCAGCGTTGAAGAATGGGTCGGAAGAACTGAAGCTTTCTTT. Translation gives CSVEEWVGRTEAFF. This chain links TRBV29-1 with TRBJ1-1; no clear D gene. The CDR3 covers 14 residues. Germline CDR1 is SQVTM and CDR2 is ANQGSEA. Trimming stripped 0 bases from V and 5 bases from J, with 13 bases between. Full variable domain (rest looked up from reference TRBV29-1 and TRBJ1-1): SAVISQKPSRDICQRGTSLTIQCQVDSQVTMMFWYRQQPGQSLTLIATANQGSEATYESGFVIDKFPISRPNLTFSTLTVSNMSPEDSSIYLCSVEEWVGRTEAFFGQGTRLTVV.